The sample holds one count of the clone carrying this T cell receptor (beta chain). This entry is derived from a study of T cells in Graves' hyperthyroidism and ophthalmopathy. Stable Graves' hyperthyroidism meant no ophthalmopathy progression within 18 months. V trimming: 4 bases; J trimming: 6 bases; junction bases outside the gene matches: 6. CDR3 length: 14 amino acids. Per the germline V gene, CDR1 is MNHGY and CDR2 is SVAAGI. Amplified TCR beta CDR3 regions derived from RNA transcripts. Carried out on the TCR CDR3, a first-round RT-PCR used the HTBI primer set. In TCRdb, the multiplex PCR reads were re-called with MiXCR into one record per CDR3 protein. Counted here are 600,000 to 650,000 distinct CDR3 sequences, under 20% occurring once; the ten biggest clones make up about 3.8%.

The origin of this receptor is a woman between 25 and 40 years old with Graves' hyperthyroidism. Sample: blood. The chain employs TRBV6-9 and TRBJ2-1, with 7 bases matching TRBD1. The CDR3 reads CASSSSPGGNEQFF. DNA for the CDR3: TGTGCCAGCAGTTCCAGCCCAGGGGGCAATGAGCAGTTCTTC.